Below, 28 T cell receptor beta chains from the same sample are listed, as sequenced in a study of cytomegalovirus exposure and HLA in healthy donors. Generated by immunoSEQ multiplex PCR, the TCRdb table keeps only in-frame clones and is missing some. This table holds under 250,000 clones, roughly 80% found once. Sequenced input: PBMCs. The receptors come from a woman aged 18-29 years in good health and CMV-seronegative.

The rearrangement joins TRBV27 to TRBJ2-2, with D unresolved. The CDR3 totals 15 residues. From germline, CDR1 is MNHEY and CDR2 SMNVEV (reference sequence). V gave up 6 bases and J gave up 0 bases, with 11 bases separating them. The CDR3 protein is CASSRTLTNTGELFF. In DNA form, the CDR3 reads TGTGCCAGCAGCCGGACCCTCACGAACACCGGGGAGCTGTTTTTT.

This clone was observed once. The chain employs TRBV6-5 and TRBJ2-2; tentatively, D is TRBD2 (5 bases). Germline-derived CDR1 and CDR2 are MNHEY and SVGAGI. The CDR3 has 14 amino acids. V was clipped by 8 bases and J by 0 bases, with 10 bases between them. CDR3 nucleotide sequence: TGTGCCAGCTCGCGGGTACCGAACACCGGGGAGCTGTTTTTT. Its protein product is CASSRVPNTGELFF.

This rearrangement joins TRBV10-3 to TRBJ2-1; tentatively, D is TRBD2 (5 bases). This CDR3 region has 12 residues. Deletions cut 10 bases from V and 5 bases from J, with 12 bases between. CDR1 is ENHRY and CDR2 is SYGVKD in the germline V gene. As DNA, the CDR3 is TGTGCCACGGAGGCAGGAAACAATGAGCAGTTCTTC. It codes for CATEAGNNEQFF.

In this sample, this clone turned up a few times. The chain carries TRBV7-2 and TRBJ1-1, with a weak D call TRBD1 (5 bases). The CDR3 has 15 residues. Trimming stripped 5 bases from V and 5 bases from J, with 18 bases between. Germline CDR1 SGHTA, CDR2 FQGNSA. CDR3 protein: CASSPVQGMVTEAFF. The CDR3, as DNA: TGTGCCAGCAGCCCAGTTCAGGGTATGGTGACTGAAGCTTTCTTT.

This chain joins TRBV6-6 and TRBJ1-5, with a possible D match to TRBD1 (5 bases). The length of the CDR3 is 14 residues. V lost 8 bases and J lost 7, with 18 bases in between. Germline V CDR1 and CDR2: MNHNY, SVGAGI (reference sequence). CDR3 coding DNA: TGTGCCAGCCTCGGAGACCCATGGGGCCAGCCCCAGCATTTT. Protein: CASLGDPWGQPQHF.

CDR3 loop: CASSPTRQDQPQHF. The CDR3 coding sequence is TGCGCCAGCAGCCCAACCAGACAGGATCAGCCCCAGCATTTT. The chain employs TRBV4-1 and TRBJ1-5; a possible D gene is TRBD1 (6 bases). V was clipped by 4 bases and J by 5 bases, with 12 bases between them. The CDR3 totals 14 residues. Germline assignment: CDR1 MGHRA and CDR2 YSYEKL.

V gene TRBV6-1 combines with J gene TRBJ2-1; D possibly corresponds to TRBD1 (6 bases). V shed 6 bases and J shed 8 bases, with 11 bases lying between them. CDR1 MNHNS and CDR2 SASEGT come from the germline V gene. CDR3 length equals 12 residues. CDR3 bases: TGTGCCAGCAGACCACAGGGCTATGAGCAGTTCTTC. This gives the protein CASRPQGYEQFF.

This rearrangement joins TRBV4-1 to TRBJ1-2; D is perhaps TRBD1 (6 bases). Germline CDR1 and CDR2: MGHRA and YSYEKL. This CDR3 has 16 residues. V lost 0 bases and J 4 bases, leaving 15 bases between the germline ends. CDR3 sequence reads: CASSQEGGSRIYGYTF. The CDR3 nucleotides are TGCGCCAGCAGCCAAGAGGGGGGCAGTAGGATCTATGGCTACACCTTC.

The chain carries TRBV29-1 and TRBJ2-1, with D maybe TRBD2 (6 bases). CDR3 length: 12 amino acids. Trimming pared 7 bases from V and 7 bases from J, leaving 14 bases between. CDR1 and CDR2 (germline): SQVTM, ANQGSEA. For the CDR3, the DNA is TGCAGCGGGGAGGATTTGAAGAATGAGCAGTTCTTC. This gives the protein CSGEDLKNEQFF.

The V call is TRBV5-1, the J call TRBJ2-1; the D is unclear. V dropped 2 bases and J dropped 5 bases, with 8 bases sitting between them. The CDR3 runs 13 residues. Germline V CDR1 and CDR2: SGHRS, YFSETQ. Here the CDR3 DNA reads TGCGCCAGCAGCTTTTCCTATAACAATGAGCAGTTCTTC. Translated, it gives CASSFSYNNEQFF.

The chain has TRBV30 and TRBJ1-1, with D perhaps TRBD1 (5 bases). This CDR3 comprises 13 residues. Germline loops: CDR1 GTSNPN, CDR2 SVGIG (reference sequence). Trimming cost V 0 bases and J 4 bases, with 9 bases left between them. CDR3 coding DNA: TGTGCCTGGAGTGTCCATCAGGGCACTGAAGCTTTCTTT. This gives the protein CAWSVHQGTEAFF.

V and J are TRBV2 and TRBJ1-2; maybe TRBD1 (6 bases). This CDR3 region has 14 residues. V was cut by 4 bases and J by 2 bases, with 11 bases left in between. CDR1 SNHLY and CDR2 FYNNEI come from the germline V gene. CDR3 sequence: CASSGLGGNYGYTF. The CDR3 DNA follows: TGTGCCAGCAGTGGTCTGGGGGGCAACTATGGCTACACCTTC.

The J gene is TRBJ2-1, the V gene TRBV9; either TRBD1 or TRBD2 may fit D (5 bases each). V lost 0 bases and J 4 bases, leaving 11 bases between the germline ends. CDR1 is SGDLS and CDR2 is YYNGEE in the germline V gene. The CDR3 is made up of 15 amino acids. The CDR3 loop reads CASSVAEGRYNEQFF. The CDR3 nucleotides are TGTGCCAGCAGCGTAGCCGAGGGACGGTACAATGAGCAGTTCTTC. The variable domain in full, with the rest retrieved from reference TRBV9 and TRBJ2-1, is DSGVTQTPKHLITATGQRVTLRCSPRSGDLSVYWYQQSLDQGLQFLIQYYNGEERAKGNILERFSAQQFPDLHSELNLSSLELGDSALYFCASSVAEGRYNEQFFGPGTRLTVL.

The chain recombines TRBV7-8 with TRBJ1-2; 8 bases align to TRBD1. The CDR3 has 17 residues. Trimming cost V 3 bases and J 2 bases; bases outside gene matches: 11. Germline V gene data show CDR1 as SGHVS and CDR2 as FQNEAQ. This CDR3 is CASSLRFLTGANYGYTF. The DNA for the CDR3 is TGTGCCAGCAGCTTGCGATTTCTGACAGGGGCAAACTATGGCTACACCTTC.

CDR3 bases: TGTGCCAGCTCACCTCGGGAGAACACCGGGGAGCTGTTTTTT. Its translation: CASSPRENTGELFF. The chain couples TRBV18 to TRBJ2-2; a weak D match, TRBD2 (5 bases). Trimming removed 3 bases at V and 1 base at J, with 6 bases between. Germline CDR1 and CDR2: KGHSH and LQKENI. The CDR3 is 14 residues long. The full variable domain, in which reference TRBV18 and TRBJ2-2 provide the parts outside the CDR3, is NAGVMQNPRHLVRRRGQEARLRCSPMKGHSHVYWYRQLPEEGLKFMVYLQKENIIDESGMPKERFSAEFPKEGPSILRIQQVVRGDSAAYFCASSPRENTGELFFGEGSRLTVL.

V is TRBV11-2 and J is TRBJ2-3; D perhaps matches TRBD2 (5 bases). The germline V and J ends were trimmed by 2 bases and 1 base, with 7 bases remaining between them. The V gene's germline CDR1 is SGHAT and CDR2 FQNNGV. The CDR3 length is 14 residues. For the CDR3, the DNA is TGTGCCAGCAGCTTACGGGAAGGCACAGATACGCAGTATTTT. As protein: CASSLREGTDTQYF.

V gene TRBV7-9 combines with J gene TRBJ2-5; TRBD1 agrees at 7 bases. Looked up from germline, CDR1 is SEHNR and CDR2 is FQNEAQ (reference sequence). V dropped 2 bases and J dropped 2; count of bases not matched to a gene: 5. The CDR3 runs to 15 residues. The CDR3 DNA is TGTGCCAGCAGCTTAATCACAGGGGAGCAAGAGACCCAGTACTTC. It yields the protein CASSLITGEQETQYF.

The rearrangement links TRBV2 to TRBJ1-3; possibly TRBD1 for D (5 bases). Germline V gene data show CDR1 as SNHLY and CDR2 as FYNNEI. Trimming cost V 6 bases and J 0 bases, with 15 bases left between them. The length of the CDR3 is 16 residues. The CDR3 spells CASRLGGDYSGNTIYF. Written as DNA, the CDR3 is TGTGCCAGCAGACTGGGGGGGGACTACTCTGGAAACACCATATATTTT.

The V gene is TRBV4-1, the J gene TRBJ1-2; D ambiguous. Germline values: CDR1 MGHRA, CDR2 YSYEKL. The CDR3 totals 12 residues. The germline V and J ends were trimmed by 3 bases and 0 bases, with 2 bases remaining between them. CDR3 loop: CASSHTNYGYTF. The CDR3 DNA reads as TGCGCCAGCAGCCATACTAACTATGGCTACACCTTC.

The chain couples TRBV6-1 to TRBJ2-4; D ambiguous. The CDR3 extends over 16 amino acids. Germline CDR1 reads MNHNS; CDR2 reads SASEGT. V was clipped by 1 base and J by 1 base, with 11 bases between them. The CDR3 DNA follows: TGTGCCAGCAGTGAAGGTTGGTCGCTGGCCAAAAACATTCAGTACTTC. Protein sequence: CASSEGWSLAKNIQYF.

The CDR3 bases are TGTGCCAGTAGTATTGTGGACAGGGGTTATGGGCAGCCCCAGCATTTT. Protein product: CASSIVDRGYGQPQHF. V and J are TRBV19 and TRBJ1-5; 9 nucleotides match TRBD1. Trimming at V came to 3 bases and at J to 7 bases, leaving 10 bases not matched to a gene. This CDR3 is 16 amino acids long. Germline loops: CDR1 LNHDA, CDR2 SQIVND (reference sequence).

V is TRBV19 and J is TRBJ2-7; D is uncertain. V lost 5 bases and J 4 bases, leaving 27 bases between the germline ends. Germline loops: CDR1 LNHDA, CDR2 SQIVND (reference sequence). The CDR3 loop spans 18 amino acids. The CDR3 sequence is CASSPKAPQAAFTYEQYF. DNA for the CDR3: TGTGCCAGTAGTCCAAAAGCCCCCCAGGCCGCCTTCACGTACGAGCAGTACTTC.

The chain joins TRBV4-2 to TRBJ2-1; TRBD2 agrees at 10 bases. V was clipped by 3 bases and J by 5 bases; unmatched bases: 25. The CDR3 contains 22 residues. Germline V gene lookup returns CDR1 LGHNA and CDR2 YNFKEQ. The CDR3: CASSHPSGGRTSSGGRDNEQFF. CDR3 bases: TGTGCCAGCAGCCATCCGTCAGGGGGGCGAACCTCTAGCGGGGGCAGGGACAATGAGCAGTTCTTC.

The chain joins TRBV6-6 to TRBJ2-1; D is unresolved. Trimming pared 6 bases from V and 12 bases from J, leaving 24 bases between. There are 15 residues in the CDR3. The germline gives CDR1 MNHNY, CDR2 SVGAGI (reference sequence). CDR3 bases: TGTGCCAGCAGCTCCGATAGCAGGTCGAACCGAGGGCAGTTCTTC. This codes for CASSSDSRSNRGQFF.

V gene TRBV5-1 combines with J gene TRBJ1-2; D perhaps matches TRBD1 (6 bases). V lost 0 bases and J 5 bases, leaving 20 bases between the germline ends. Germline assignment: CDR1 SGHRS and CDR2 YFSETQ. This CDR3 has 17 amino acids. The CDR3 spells CASSLAGGGETVYGYTF. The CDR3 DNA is TGCGCCAGCAGCTTGGCTGGAGGGGGAGAAACCGTGTATGGCTACACCTTC.

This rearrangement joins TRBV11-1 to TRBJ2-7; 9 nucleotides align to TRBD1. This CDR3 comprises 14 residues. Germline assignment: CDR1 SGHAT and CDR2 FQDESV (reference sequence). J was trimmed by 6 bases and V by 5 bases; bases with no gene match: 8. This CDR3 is CASSTGTGYGEQYF. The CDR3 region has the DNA TGTGCCAGCAGCACCGGGACAGGGTACGGCGAGCAGTACTTC.

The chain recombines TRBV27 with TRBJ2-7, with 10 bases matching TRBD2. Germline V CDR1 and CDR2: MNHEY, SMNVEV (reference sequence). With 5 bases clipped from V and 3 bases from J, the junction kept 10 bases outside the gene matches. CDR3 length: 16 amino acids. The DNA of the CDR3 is TGTGCCAGCAGTCGCTCTCTAGCGGGAGTAAGCTACGAGCAGTACTTC. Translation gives CASSRSLAGVSYEQYF.

CDR3 nucleotides: TGTGCCAGCAGCGCGGGGATCGAGCAGTACTTC. Translation gives CASSAGIEQYF. V gene TRBV5-4 combines with J gene TRBJ2-7; TRBD2 might be the D (6 bases). V shed 4 bases and J shed 6 bases, with 8 bases lying between them. This CDR3 has 11 residues. CDR1 and CDR2 (germline): SGHNT, YYREEE (reference sequence).